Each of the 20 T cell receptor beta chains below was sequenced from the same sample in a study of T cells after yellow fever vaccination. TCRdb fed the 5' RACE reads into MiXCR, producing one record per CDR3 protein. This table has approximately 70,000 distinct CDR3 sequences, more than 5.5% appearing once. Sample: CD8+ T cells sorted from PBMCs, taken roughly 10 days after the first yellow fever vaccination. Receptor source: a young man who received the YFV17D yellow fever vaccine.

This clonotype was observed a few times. In DNA form, the CDR3 reads TGTGCCAGAAGCTTGGATCGGGTTTTAATCAATGAGCAGTTCTTC. Translation gives CARSLDRVLINEQFF. This chain uses TRBV5-3 with TRBJ2-1, with no clear D. TRBV5-3 is designated an ORF whose function remains uncertain. Trimming pared 0 bases from V and 6 bases from J, leaving 13 bases between. The CDR3 runs 15 residues.

CDR3 in DNA: TGCAGTGCTCGGGGGACCGGGATTAGCACAGATACGCAGTATTTT. It codes for CSARGTGISTDTQYF. The chain links TRBV20-1 to TRBJ2-3, with D perhaps TRBD2 (6 bases). The V end lost 5 bases, the J end lost 0 bases, and 15 bases lay between the germline ends. In germline, CDR1 is DFQATT, CDR2 SNEGSKA (reference sequence). CDR3 length: 15 amino acids.

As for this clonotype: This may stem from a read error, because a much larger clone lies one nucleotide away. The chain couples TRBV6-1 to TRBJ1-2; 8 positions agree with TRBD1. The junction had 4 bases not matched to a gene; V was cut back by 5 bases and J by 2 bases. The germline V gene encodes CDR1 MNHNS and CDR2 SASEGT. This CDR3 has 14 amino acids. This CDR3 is CASSPNRGNYGYTF. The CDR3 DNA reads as TGTGCCAGCAGTCCTAACAGGGGGAACTATGGCTACACCTTC.

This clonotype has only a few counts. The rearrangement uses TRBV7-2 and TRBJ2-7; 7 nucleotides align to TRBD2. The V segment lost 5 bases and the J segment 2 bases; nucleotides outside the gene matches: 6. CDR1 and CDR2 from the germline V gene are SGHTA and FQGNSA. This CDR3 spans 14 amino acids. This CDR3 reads CASSLFAGAYEQYV. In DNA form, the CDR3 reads TGTGCCAGCAGCCTCTTCGCGGGGGCCTACGAGCAGTACGTC.

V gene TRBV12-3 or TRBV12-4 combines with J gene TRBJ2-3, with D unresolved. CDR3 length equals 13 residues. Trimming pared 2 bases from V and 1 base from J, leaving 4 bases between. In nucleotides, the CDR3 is TGTGCCAGCAGTTTACTCCGCACAGATACGCAGTATTTT. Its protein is CASSLLRTDTQYF.

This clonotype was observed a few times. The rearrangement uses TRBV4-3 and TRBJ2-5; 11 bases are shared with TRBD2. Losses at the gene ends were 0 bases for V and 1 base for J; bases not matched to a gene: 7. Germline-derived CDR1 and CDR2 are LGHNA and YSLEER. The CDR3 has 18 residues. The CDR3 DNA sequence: TGCGCCAGCAGCCAAGATCAACTAGCGGGGGCCCCCCAAGAGACCCAGTACTTC. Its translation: CASSQDQLAGAPQETQYF.

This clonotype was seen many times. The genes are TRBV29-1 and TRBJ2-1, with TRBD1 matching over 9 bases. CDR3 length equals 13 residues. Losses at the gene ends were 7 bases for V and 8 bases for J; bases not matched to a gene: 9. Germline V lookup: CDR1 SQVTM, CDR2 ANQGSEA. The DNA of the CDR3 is TGCAGCGCAGAAATACAGGGGGCCTATGAGCAGTTCTTC. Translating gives CSAEIQGAYEQFF.

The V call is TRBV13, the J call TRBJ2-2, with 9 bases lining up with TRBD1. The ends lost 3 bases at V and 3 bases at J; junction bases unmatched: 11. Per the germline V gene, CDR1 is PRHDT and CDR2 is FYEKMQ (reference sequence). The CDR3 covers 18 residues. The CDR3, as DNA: TGTGCCAGCAGCTTTCCCCTCGGACAGGGGCCATACACCGGGGAGCTGTTTTTT. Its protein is CASSFPLGQGPYTGELFF. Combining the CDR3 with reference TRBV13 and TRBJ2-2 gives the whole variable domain AAGVIQSPRHLIKEKRETATLKCYPIPRHDTVYWYQQGPGQDPQFLISFYEKMQSDKGSIPDRFSAQQFSDYHSELNMSSLELGDSALYFCASSFPLGQGPYTGELFFGEGSRLTVL.

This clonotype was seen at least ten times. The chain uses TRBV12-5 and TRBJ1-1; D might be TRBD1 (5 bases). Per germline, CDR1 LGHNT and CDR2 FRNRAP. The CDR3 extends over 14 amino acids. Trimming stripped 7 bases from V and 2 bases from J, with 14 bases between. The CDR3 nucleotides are TGTGCTAGTGACCGAGGGGCGGACAACACTGAAGCTTTCTTT. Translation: CASDRGADNTEAFF.

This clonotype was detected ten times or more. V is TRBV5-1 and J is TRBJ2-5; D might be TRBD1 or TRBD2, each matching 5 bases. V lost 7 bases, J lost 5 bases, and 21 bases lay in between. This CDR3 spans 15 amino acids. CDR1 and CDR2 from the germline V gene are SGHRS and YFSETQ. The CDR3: CASGGSRDPRETQYF. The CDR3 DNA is TGCGCCAGCGGCGGGTCTCGGGACCCACGGGAGACCCAGTACTTC.

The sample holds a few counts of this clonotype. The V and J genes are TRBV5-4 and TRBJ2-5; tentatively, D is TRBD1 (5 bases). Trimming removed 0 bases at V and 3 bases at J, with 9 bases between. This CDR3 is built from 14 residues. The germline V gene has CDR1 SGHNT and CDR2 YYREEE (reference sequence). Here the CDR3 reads CASSLVDSKETQYF. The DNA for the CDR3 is TGTGCCAGCAGCTTGGTAGACAGTAAAGAGACCCAGTACTTC.

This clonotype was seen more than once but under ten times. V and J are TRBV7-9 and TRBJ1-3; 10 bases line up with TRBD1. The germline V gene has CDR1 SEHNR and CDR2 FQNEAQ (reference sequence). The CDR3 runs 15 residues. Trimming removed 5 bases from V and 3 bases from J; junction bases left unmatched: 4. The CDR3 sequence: CASSPTGGFGNTIYF. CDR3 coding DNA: TGTGCCAGCAGCCCGACAGGGGGCTTTGGAAACACCATATATTTT.

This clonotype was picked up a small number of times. The CDR3 DNA reads TGTGCCAGCAGCTTAGTGGTGGCTAGCGGGGGGCCTTGGAATGAGCAGTTCTTC. Protein product: CASSLVVASGGPWNEQFF. V is TRBV7-6 and J is TRBJ2-1, with 11 bases fitting TRBD2. Germline V gives CDR1 SGHVS, CDR2 FNYEAQ. Trimming cost V 1 base and J 7 bases; bases outside gene matches: 12. This CDR3 comprises 18 residues.

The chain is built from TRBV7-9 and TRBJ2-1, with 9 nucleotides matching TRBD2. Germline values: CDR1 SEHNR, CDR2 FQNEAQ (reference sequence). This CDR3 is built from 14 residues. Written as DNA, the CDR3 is TGTGTTGTAGCGGGGGACCCCTCCTACAATGAGCAGTTCTTC. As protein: CVVAGDPSYNEQFF.

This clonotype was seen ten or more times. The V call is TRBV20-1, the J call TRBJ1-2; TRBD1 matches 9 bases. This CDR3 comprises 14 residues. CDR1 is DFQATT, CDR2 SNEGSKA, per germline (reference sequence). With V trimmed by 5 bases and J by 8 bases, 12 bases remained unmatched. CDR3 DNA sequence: TGCAGTGCTTGGACAGGGGACATAATGAGGGGCTACACCTTC. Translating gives CSAWTGDIMRGYTF.

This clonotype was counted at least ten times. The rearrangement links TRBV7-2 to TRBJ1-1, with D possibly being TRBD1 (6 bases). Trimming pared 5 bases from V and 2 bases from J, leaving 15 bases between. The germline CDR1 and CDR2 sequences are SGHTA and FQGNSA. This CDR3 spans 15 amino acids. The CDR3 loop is CASSVPDRSNTEAFF. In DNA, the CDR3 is TGTGCCAGCAGCGTACCAGACAGGTCCAACACTGAAGCTTTCTTT.

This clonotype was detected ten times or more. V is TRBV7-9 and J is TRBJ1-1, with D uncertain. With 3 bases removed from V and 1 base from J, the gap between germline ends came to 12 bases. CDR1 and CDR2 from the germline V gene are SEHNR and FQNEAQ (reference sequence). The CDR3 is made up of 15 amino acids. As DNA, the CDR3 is TGTGCCAGCAGCTTGCCCGGACCCGCGAACACTGAAGCTTTCTTT. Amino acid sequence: CASSLPGPANTEAFF.

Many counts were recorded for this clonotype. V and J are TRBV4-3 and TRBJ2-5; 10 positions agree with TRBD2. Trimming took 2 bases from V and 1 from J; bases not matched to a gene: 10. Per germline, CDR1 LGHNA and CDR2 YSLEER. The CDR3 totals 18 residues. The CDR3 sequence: CASSQSQVAGGFQETQYF. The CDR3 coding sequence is TGCGCCAGCAGCCAAAGCCAGGTAGCGGGGGGATTCCAAGAGACCCAGTACTTC.

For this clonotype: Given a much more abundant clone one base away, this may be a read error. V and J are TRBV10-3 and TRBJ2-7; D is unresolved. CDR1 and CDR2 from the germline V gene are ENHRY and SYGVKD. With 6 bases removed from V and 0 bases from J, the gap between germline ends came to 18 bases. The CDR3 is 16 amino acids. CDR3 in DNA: TGTGCCATCAGAGAGGCATGGGCCCCGAGCTCCTACGAGCAGTACTTC. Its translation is CAIREAWAPSSYEQYF.

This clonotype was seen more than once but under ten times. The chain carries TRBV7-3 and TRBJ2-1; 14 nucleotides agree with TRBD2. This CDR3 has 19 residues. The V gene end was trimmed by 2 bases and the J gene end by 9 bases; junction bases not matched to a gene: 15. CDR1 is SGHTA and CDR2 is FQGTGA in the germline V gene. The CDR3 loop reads CASSLREPGLAGELGEQFF. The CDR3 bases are TGTGCCAGCAGCTTACGAGAACCGGGACTAGCGGGGGAGCTGGGTGAGCAGTTCTTC.